Below, one TCR beta chain is given with its context. The entry originates in a study of blood T cell repertoires in COVID-19. Study in general: Whether acute or convalescent, the COVID-19 samples came from the United States, Italy and Spain. PBMCs, B-cell-depleted T cells, or T cells provided the cDNA or gDNA that made up the material.

As processed by the authors: Using reference gene primer amplification, nucleated cell counts were estimated. Method: immunoSEQ multiplex PCR; TCRdb's copy keeps in-frame clones and lacks some. D and trimming come from the DNA, and the V and J calls and clone size come from that table. In the table there are about 120,000 clones, 85% to 90% of which are singletons. Germline V lookup: CDR1 MGHRA, CDR2 YSYEKL. The CDR3 sequence is 14 residues long. Between the trimmed V and J ends, which lost 0 bases and 9 bases, there was a span of 14 bases. The chain employs TRBV4-1 and TRBJ2-5; D is undetermined. The sample comprised peripheral blood. The sequence was collected from a woman in her 70s with acute or convalescent COVID-19. CDR3 loop: CASSQDVEELSQYF. The CDR3 DNA sequence: TGCGCCAGCAGCCAAGATGTAGAAGAGTTGTCCCAGTACTTC.